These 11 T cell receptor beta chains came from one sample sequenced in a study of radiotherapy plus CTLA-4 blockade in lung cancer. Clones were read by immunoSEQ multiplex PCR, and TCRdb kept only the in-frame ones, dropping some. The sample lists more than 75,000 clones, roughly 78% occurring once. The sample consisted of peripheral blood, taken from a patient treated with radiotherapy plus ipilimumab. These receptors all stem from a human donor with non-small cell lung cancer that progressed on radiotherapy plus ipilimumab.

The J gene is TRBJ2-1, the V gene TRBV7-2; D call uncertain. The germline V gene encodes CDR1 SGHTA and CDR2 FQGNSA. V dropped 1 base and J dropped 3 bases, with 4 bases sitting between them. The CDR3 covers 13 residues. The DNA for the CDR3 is TGTGCCAGCAGCTTAGATTTCTACAATGAGCAGTTCTTC. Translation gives CASSLDFYNEQFF.

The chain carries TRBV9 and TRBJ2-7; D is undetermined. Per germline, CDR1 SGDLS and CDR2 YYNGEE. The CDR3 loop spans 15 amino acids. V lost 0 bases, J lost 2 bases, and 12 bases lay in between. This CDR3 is CASSVAASGTYEQYF. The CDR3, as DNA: TGTGCCAGCAGCGTAGCTGCTAGTGGGACCTACGAGCAGTACTTC.

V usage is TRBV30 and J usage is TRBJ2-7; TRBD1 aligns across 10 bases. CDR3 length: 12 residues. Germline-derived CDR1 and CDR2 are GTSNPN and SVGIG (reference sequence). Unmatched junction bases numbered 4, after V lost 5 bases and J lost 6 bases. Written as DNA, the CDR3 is TGTGCCTGGGCGGGACAGGGGATCGAGCAGTACTTC. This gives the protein CAWAGQGIEQYF.

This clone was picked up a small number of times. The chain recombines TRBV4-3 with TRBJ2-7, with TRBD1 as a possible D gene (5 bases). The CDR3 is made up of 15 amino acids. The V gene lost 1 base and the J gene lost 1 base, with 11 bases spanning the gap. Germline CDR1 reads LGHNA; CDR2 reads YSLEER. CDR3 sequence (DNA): TGCGCCAGCAGCCAAGGACCAGGGTTATCCTACGAGCAGTACTTC. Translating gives CASSQGPGLSYEQYF.

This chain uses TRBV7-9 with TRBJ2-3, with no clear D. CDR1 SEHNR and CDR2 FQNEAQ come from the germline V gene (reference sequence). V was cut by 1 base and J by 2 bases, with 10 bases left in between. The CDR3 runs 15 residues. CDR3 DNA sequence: TGTGCCAGCAGCTTAGTTTACGGATTCACAGATACGCAGTATTTT. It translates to CASSLVYGFTDTQYF.

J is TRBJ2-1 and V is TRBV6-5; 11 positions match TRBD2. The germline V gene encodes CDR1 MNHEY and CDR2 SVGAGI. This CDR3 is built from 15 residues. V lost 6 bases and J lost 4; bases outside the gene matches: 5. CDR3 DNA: TGTGCCAGCAGCGTCGGGACTAGCGGTTACAATGAGCAGTTCTTC. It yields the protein CASSVGTSGYNEQFF.

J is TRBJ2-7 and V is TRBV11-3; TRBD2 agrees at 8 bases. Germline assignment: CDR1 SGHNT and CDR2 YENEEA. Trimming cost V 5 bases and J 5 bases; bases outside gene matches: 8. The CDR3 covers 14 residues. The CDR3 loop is CASSAGLGRNEQYF. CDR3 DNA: TGTGCCAGCAGCGCGGGACTAGGGCGGAACGAGCAGTACTTC.

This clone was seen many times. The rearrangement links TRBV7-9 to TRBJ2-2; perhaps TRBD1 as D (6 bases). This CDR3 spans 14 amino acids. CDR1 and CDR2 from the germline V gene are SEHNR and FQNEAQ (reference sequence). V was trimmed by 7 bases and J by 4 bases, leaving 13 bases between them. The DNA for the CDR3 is TGTGCCAGCACGAACAGGGACGGCACCGGGGAGCTGTTTTTT. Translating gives CASTNRDGTGELFF.

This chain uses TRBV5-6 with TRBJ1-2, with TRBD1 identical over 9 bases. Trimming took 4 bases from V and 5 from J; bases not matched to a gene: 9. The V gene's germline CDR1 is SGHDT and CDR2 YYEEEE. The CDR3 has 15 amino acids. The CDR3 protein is CASSPTGTGQYGYTF. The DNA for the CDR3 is TGTGCCAGCAGCCCAACCGGGACAGGGCAATATGGCTACACCTTC.

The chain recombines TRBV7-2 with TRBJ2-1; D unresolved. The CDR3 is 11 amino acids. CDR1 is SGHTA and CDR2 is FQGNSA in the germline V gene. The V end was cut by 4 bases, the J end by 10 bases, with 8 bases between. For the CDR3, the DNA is TGTGCCAGCAGCTGGGGAAACGAGCAGTTCTTC. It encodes CASSWGNEQFF.

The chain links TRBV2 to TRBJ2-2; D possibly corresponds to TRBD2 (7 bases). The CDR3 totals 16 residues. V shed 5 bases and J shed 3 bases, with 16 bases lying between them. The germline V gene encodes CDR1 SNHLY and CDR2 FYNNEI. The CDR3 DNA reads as TGTGCCAGCAGTTTAATCGGGGGGCGGGACACCGGGGAGCTGTTTTTT. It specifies CASSLIGGRDTGELFF.